The sequence of this TCR beta chain was determined in a study of T cell responses to AZD1222 COVID-19 vaccine. The J segment lost 4 bases and the V segment lost 3 bases, leaving 2 bases of the junction unmatched. There are 13 residues in the CDR3. Germline CDR1 LNHDA, CDR2 SQIVND (reference sequence). Using immunoSEQ multiplex PCR, the repertoire was profiled, and TCRdb retains in-frame clones only, with some absent. The data hold 55,000 to 70,000 clones, with over 60% observed a single time. This clonotype was obtained from an adult in good health. The rearrangement uses TRBV19 and TRBJ1-1, with 7 bases identical to TRBD1. The sample was peripheral blood, taken on day 0 of AZD1222 vaccination. The CDR3: CASSMYRGTEAFF. The CDR3 bases are TGTGCCAGTAGTATGTACAGGGGCACTGAAGCTTTCTTT.